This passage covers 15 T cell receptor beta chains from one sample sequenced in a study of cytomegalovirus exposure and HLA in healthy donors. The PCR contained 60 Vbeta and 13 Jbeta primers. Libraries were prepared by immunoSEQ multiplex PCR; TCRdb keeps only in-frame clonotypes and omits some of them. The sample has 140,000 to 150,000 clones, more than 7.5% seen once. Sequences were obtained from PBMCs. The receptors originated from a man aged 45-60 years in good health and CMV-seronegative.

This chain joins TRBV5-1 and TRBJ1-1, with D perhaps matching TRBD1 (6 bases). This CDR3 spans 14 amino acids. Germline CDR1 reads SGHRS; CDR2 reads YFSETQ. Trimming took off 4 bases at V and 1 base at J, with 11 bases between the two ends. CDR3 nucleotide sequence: TGCGCCAGCAGCACGGGACATCCGAACACTGAAGCTTTCTTT. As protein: CASSTGHPNTEAFF.

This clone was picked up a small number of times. CDR3 in DNA: TGTGCCAGCAGCTACCTAGCGGGGAGCACAGATACGCAGTATTTT. Amino acids: CASSYLAGSTDTQYF. This rearrangement joins TRBV7-9 to TRBJ2-3; the match to TRBD2 covers 9 bases. Germline V gene data show CDR1 as SEHNR and CDR2 as FQNEAQ (reference sequence). Trimming took 4 bases from V and 0 from J; bases not matched to a gene: 2. The CDR3 totals 15 residues.

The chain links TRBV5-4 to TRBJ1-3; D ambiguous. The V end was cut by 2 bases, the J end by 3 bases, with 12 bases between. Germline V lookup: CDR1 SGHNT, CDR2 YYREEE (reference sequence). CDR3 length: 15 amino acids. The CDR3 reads CASSLGTAGGNTIYF. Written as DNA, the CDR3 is TGTGCCAGCAGCTTAGGTACAGCGGGTGGAAACACCATATATTTT.

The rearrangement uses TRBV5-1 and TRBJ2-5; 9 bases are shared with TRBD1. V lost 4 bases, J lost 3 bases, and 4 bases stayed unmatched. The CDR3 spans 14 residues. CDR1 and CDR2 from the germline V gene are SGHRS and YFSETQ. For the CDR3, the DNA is TGCGCCAGCAGCCGGGGACAGGGTGAAGAGACCCAGTACTTC. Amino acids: CASSRGQGEETQYF.

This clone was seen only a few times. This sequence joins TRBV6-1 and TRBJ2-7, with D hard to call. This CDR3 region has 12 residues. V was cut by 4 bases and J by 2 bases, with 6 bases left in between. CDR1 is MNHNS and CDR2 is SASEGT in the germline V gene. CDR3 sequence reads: CASSVSPYEQYF. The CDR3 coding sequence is TGTGCCAGCAGTGTCTCTCCCTACGAGCAGTACTTC.

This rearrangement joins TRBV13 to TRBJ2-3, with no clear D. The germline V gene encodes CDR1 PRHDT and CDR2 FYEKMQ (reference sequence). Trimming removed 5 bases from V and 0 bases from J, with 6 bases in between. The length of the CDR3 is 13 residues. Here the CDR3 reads CASSRESTDTQYF. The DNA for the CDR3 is TGTGCCAGCAGCCGCGAAAGCACAGATACGCAGTATTTT.

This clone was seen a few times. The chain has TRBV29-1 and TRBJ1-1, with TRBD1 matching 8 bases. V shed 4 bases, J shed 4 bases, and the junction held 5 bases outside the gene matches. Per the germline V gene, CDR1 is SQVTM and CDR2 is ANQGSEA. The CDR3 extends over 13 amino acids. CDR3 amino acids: CSVGLQGGTEAFF. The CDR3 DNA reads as TGCAGCGTTGGGCTACAGGGGGGCACTGAAGCTTTCTTT.

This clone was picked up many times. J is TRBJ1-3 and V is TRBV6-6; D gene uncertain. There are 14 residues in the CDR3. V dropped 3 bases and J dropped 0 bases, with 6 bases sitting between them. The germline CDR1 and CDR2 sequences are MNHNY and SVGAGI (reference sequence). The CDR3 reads CASSYEVSGNTIYF. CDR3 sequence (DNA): TGTGCCAGCAGTTATGAGGTCTCTGGAAACACCATATATTTT.

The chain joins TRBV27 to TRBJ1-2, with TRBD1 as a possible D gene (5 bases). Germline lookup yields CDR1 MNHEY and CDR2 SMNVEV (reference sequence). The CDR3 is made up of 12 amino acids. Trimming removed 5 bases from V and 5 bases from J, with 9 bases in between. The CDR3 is CASSVKGYGYTF. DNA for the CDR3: TGTGCCAGCAGTGTCAAGGGGTATGGCTACACCTTC.

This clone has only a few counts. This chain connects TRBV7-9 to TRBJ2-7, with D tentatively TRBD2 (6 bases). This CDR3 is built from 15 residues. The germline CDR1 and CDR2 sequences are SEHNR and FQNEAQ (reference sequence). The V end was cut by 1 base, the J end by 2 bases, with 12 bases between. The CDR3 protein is CASSLGDWLTYEQYF. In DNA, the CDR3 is TGTGCCAGCAGCTTAGGGGACTGGCTCACCTACGAGCAGTACTTC.

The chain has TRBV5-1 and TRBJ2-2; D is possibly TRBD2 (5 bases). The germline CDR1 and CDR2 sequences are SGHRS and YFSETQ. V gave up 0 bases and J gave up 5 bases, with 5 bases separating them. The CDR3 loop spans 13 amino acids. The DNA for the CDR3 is TGCGCCAGCAGCTTGGGAGGGACCGGGGAGCTGTTTTTT. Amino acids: CASSLGGTGELFF.

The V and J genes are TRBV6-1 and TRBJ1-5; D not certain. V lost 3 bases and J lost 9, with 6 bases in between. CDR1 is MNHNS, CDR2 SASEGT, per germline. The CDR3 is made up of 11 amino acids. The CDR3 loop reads CASSDSRPQHF. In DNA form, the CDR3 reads TGTGCCAGCAGTGATTCCCGGCCCCAGCATTTT.

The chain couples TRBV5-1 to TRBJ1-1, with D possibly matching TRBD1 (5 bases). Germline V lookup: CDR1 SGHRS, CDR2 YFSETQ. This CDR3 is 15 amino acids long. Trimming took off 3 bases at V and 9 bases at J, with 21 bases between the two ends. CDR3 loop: CASSSRTTDKSQAFF. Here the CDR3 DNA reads TGCGCCAGCAGCTCCCGAACGACAGACAAGTCACAAGCTTTCTTT.

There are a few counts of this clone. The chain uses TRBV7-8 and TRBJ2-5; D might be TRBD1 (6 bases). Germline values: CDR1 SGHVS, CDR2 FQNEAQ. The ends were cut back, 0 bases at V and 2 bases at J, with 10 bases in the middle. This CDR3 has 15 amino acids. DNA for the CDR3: TGTGCCAGCAGCTTAGCGGGGACACTACAAGAGACCCAGTACTTC. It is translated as CASSLAGTLQETQYF. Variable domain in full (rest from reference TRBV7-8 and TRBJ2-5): GAGVSQSPRYKVAKRGQDVALRCDPISGHVSLFWYQQALGQGPEFLTYFQNEAQLDKSGLPSDRFFAERPEGSVSTLKIQRTQQEDSAVYLCASSLAGTLQETQYFGPGTRLLVL.

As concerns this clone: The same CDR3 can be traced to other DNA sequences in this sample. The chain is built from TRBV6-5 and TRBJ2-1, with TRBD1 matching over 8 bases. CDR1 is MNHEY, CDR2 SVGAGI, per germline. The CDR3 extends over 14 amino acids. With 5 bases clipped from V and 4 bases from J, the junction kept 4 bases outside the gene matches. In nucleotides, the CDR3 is TGTGCCAGCAGTATTGGACAGGGATACAATGAGCAGTTCTTC. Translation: CASSIGQGYNEQFF.